This entry lists 15 T cell receptor beta chains sequenced from one sample in a study of shared clonotypes between healthy human individuals. Profiling relied on immunoSEQ multiplex PCR, and the TCRdb table lists in-frame clones only, not all of them. The sample lists 550,000 to 800,000 clones, less than 95% occurring once. The sequenced material came from memory CD8+ T cells from PBMCs. Sample subset: CD45RO+ cells pooled with CCR7-negative TemRA cells. These receptors came from a man between 18 and 35 years old in good health. Some clones in this sample may be carry-over from other donors' samples.

This clone was counted a single time. V is TRBV19 and J is TRBJ2-1; D may be TRBD1 (5 bases). The germline gives CDR1 LNHDA, CDR2 SQIVND (reference sequence). Between the trimmed V and J ends, which lost 2 bases and 8 bases, there was a span of 16 bases. This CDR3 is built from 15 residues. Here the CDR3 reads CASSISGKATDEQFF. CDR3 in DNA: TGTGCCAGTAGTATATCAGGGAAAGCGACGGATGAGCAGTTCTTC. Based on the CDR3 plus reference TRBV19 and TRBJ2-1, the full variable domain is DGGITQSPKYLFRKEGQNVTLSCEQNLNHDAMYWYRQDPGQGLRLIYYSQIVNDFQKGDIAEGYSVSREKKESFPLTVTSAQKNPTAFYLCASSISGKATDEQFFGPGTRLTVL.

This chain links TRBV11-1 with TRBJ2-5; 8 bases agree with TRBD2. The CDR3 totals 15 residues. Germline CDR1 and CDR2: SGHAT and FQDESV (reference sequence). The junction had 9 bases not matched to a gene; V was cut back by 5 bases and J by 4 bases. The CDR3 is CASSPLSGSGETQYF. CDR3 nucleotide sequence: TGTGCCAGCAGCCCCCTAAGCGGGAGCGGAGAGACCCAGTACTTC.

The chain recombines TRBV29-1 with TRBJ2-1; possibly TRBD1 or TRBD2 for D (12 bases each). The CDR3 spans 18 residues. Trimming stripped 5 bases from V and 4 bases from J, with 27 bases between. Looked up from germline, CDR1 is SQVTM and CDR2 is ANQGSEA. The chain's CDR3 is CSVLGQGASGRVYNEQFF. CDR3 nucleotides: TGCAGCGTTTTGGGACAGGGGGCTAGCGGGAGGGTATACAATGAGCAGTTCTTC.

The rearrangement uses TRBV30 and TRBJ2-3, with 8 bases that match TRBD2. Trimming removed 0 bases from V and 6 bases from J; junction bases left unmatched: 5. The length of the CDR3 is 14 residues. Germline assignment: CDR1 GTSNPN and CDR2 SVGIG (reference sequence). The CDR3 DNA is TGTGCCTGGAGTGTAGCGGGAGCTCTGGATACGCAGTATTTT. Residues: CAWSVAGALDTQYF.

The table lists this clone with a few counts. J is TRBJ1-2 and V is TRBV2; tentatively, D is TRBD1 (6 bases). The length of the CDR3 is 15 residues. CDR1 SNHLY and CDR2 FYNNEI come from the germline V gene. V was shortened by 8 bases and J by 1 base, with 17 bases between the two germline ends. For the CDR3, the DNA is TGTGCCAGCCTTCAACGACAGGAGCTTAACTATGGCTACACCTTC. Translated: CASLQRQELNYGYTF.

DNA for the CDR3: TGTGCCAGCAGTGTTGTGAGTGGACAGCCCCAGCATTTT. This codes for CASSVVSGQPQHF. V gene TRBV6-5 combines with J gene TRBJ1-5, with D uncertain. This CDR3 contains 13 residues. V was pared by 5 bases and J by 7 bases, with 12 bases between. The V gene's germline CDR1 is MNHEY and CDR2 SVGAGI.

This clone was observed a single time. J is TRBJ2-3 and V is TRBV7-6; maybe TRBD1 (6 bases). The V gene's germline CDR1 is SGHVS and CDR2 FNYEAQ. CDR3 length: 15 residues. V lost 1 base to trimming and J lost 0 bases, with 8 bases between them. The CDR3 here is CASSLGTVSTDTQYF. The CDR3, as DNA: TGTGCCAGCAGCTTAGGGACAGTTAGCACAGATACGCAGTATTTT.

V is TRBV19 and J is TRBJ2-7; no reliable D call. Germline loops: CDR1 LNHDA, CDR2 SQIVND (reference sequence). The CDR3 contains 14 residues. Trimming took off 2 bases at V and 4 bases at J, with 12 bases between the two ends. This CDR3 reads CASSIRNRRYEQYF. The DNA for the CDR3 is TGTGCCAGTAGTATAAGGAACAGAAGATACGAGCAGTACTTC. Full variable domain (missing parts from reference TRBV19 and TRBJ2-7): DGGITQSPKYLFRKEGQNVTLSCEQNLNHDAMYWYRQDPGQGLRLIYYSQIVNDFQKGDIAEGYSVSREKKESFPLTVTSAQKNPTAFYLCASSIRNRRYEQYFGPGTRLTVT.

The V gene is TRBV6-1, the J gene TRBJ2-7, with D unclear. Trimming cost V 7 bases and J 1 base, with 17 bases left between them. The CDR3 sequence is 15 residues long. Per the germline V gene, CDR1 is MNHNS and CDR2 is SASEGT. CDR3 nucleotide sequence: TGTGCCAGCACTGTAGACACCCTTGTATCCTACGAGCAGTACTTC. Translation gives CASTVDTLVSYEQYF.

The rearrangement uses TRBV27 and TRBJ2-7; tentatively, D is TRBD1 or TRBD2 (7 bases each). Germline values: CDR1 MNHEY, CDR2 SMNVEV (reference sequence). V was shortened by 5 bases and J by 5 bases, with 19 bases between the two germline ends. The CDR3 extends over 15 amino acids. The CDR3 protein is CASSLLRQGGDEQYF. For the CDR3, the DNA is TGTGCCAGCAGTCTCCTCCGACAGGGAGGGGACGAGCAGTACTTC.

The genes are TRBV29-1 and TRBJ2-2; unclear D gene. Germline values: CDR1 SQVTM, CDR2 ANQGSEA. The CDR3 contains 15 residues. With 4 bases removed from V and 0 bases from J, the gap between germline ends came to 12 bases. CDR3 in amino acids: CSVVIQEANTGELFF. CDR3 nucleotides: TGCAGCGTTGTCATCCAGGAAGCGAACACCGGGGAGCTGTTTTTT.

V gene TRBV7-2 combines with J gene TRBJ1-2; 7 nucleotides line up with TRBD1. Germline V gives CDR1 SGHTA, CDR2 FQGNSA. Trimming cost V 2 bases and J 7 bases; bases outside gene matches: 4. The CDR3 is 13 amino acids. The CDR3 DNA reads TGTGCCAGCAGCTTAAACAGGGGTAGTGGCTACACCTTC. The encoded protein is CASSLNRGSGYTF.

The V gene is TRBV7-8, the J gene TRBJ2-1; a possible D gene is TRBD1 (6 bases). The germline CDR1 and CDR2 sequences are SGHVS and FQNEAQ. Between the trimmed V and J ends, which lost 3 bases and 1 base, there was a span of 10 bases. The CDR3 is 15 amino acids. The CDR3 spells CASSFTGQSYNEQFF. CDR3 sequence (DNA): TGTGCCAGCAGCTTCACAGGGCAATCCTACAATGAGCAGTTCTTC.

V usage is TRBV6-5 and J usage is TRBJ2-7; weak D call: TRBD1 (6 bases). Germline assignment: CDR1 MNHEY and CDR2 SVGAGI. The CDR3 sequence is 15 residues long. Trimming pared 5 bases from V and 0 bases from J, leaving 14 bases between. In DNA form, the CDR3 reads TGTGCCAGCAGTCCTGTGGGGGCCCTCTCCTACGAGCAGTACTTC. Translated: CASSPVGALSYEQYF.

The J gene is TRBJ1-5, the V gene TRBV4-3; a possible D gene is TRBD1 (6 bases). This CDR3 has 17 residues. V was cut by 0 bases and J by 6 bases, with 18 bases left in between. The germline V gene has CDR1 LGHNA and CDR2 YSLEER. The CDR3 sequence: CASSQDTGAGLGQPQHF. Written as DNA, the CDR3 is TGCGCCAGCAGCCAAGATACGGGGGCCGGGCTGGGTCAGCCCCAGCATTTT.